The rows below give T cell receptor beta chains drawn from one sample of a study of T cells in Graves' hyperthyroidism and ophthalmopathy. MiXCR, applied by TCRdb to the multiplex PCR reads, yields one record per CDR3 protein. The sample has roughly 250,000 distinct CDR3 sequences; less than 15% are singletons. Sequencing was performed on blood. The source is a woman aged 40 to 50 with Graves' hyperthyroidism that later progressed to Graves' ophthalmopathy. The CDR3 runs from the conserved cysteine through the conserved F or W. D genes are given only for firm matches. A clone size is listed for some rows: how often the clone was seen (once, few, many), or a class if it is expanded.

CDR3aa	CDR3nt	abundance	d_gene	j_gene	v_gene
CASRGVGGEAFF	TGTGCCAGCAGAGGAGTCGGGGGTGAAGCTTTCTTT	once	NA	TRBJ1-1	TRBV5-4
CSARTQGAAYEQYF	TGCAGTGCTAGAACACAGGGGGCGGCCTACGAGCAGTACTTC	few	TRBD1	TRBJ2-7	TRBV20-1
CASSSGQDNEQFF	TGTGCCAGCAGTTCGGGGCAGGACAATGAGCAGTTCTTC	many	NA	TRBJ2-1	TRBV28
CASSQRTGRFISGNTIYF	TGTGCCAGCAGCCAGCGGACAGGGCGCTTTATCTCTGGAAACACCATATATTTT	NA	TRBD1	TRBJ1-3	TRBV3-1
CASSVGLALQFYNEQFF	TGTGCCAGCAGCGTGGGACTAGCGCTTCAATTCTACAATGAGCAGTTCTTC	NA	TRBD2	TRBJ2-1	TRBV9
CSALMTGPSSYEQYF	TGCAGTGCTTTAATGACCGGGCCTAGCTCCTACGAGCAGTACTTC	NA	NA	TRBJ2-7	TRBV20-1
CSAQTGKLYNEQFF	TGCAGTGCTCAAACCGGGAAACTTTACAATGAGCAGTTCTTC	many	NA	TRBJ2-1	TRBV20-1
CASSQEPRAAYEQYF	TGCGCCAGCAGCCAAGAGCCAAGGGCGGCCTACGAGCAGTACTTC	NA	NA	TRBJ2-7	TRBV4-1
CASSDRARGIEAFF	TGTGCCAGCAGTGACCGGGCCAGGGGAATAGAAGCTTTCTTT	many	NA	TRBJ1-1	TRBV12-3/TRBV12-4
CASSFYGLGQGRGDTQYF	TGTGCCAGTTCATTTTATGGTCTGGGGCAGGGGCGTGGAGATACGCAGTATTTT	many	NA	TRBJ2-3	TRBV27
CASSVGLVNTGELFF	TGTGCCAGCAGCGTTGGACTAGTGAACACCGGGGAGCTGTTTTTT	NA	TRBD2	TRBJ2-2	TRBV9
CASSFLADTQYF	TGTGCCAGCAGCTTCCTCGCAGATACGCAGTATTTT	many	NA	TRBJ2-3	TRBV7-6
CASSPRDRAVEKLFF	TGTGCCAGCAGCCCCCGGGACAGGGCCGTGGAAAAACTGTTTTTT	many	TRBD1	TRBJ1-4	TRBV3-1
CASTSLGTASTETQYF	TGTGCCAGCACCTCGCTCGGGACAGCGAGCACAGAGACCCAGTACTTC	few	TRBD1	TRBJ2-5	TRBV27
CASSTLHRDHEQYF	TGTGCCAGTAGTACCCTCCACAGGGATCACGAGCAGTACTTC	many	NA	TRBJ2-7	TRBV19
CASRPNPGQGPLANEQFF	TGTGCCAGCAGGCCTAATCCGGGACAGGGGCCTTTGGCCAATGAGCAGTTCTTC	many	TRBD1	TRBJ2-1	TRBV27
CASSPLVLEGTGTLATYGYTF	TGTGCCAGCTCCCCCCTGGTCTTAGAAGGGACCGGAACATTGGCCACCTATGGCTACACCTTC	NA	NA	TRBJ1-2	TRBV18
CASRRPAGALADTQYF	TGTGCCAGCAGAAGACCAGCGGGAGCGTTGGCAGATACGCAGTATTTT	many	TRBD2	TRBJ2-3	TRBV12-3/TRBV12-4
CATSWGETQYF	TGTGCCACCTCCTGGGGGGAGACCCAGTACTTC	few	NA	TRBJ2-5	TRBV18
CASSPQGAGGYTF	TGTGCCAGCTCACCACAGGGGGCAGGTGGCTACACCTTC	many	TRBD1	TRBJ1-2	TRBV18
CASSWIIYEQYF	TGTGCCAGCAGTTGGATCATCTACGAGCAGTACTTC	many	NA	TRBJ2-7	TRBV28
CASSPSASGSADNTGELFF	TGTGCCAGCAGTCCGTCGGCTAGCGGGAGCGCTGACAACACCGGGGAGCTGTTTTTT	NA	TRBD2	TRBJ2-2	TRBV7-2
CSAISRIVLGHLNTEAFF	TGCAGTGCTATCAGTCGAATAGTTCTGGGACACCTGAACACTGAAGCTTTCTTT	many	NA	TRBJ1-1	TRBV20-1
CASSFLRHMNTEAFF	TGTGCCAGCAGTTTCCTCAGACACATGAACACTGAAGCTTTCTTT	many	NA	TRBJ1-1	TRBV27
CASSIATGGKDIQYF	TGTGCCAGTAGTATAGCAACAGGGGGTAAGGACATTCAGTACTTC	few	TRBD1	TRBJ2-4	TRBV19
CSVEGTMNTEAFF	TGCAGCGTTGAGGGCACCATGAACACTGAAGCTTTCTTT	many	NA	TRBJ1-1	TRBV29-1
CASSVHSDSQSGTEAFF	TGTGCCAGCAGCGTACATAGTGATTCACAAAGCGGGACTGAAGCTTTCTTT	many	NA	TRBJ1-1	TRBV9
CASSGRTSAYNEQFF	TGTGCCAGCAGCGGTCGGACTAGCGCGTACAATGAGCAGTTCTTC	many	TRBD2	TRBJ2-1	TRBV2
CASSQDDEQGVYGYTF	TGCGCCAGCAGCCAGGACGACGAACAGGGAGTGTATGGCTACACCTTC	few	NA	TRBJ1-2	TRBV4-1
CASSTGGNEQFF	TGTGCCAGTTCGACAGGGGGCAATGAGCAGTTCTTC	many	TRBD1	TRBJ2-1	TRBV19
CASRGGRDYGYTF	TGTGCCAGCAGGGGAGGGAGGGACTATGGCTACACCTTC	many	NA	TRBJ1-2	TRBV28
CASSWRDGGNTEAFF	TGTGCCAGCAGCTGGAGAGACGGAGGGAACACTGAAGCTTTCTTT	many	NA	TRBJ1-1	TRBV5-6
CASSRRAGLMNTEAFF	TGTGCCAGCAGCCGGCGTGCAGGCCTGATGAACACTGAAGCTTTCTTT	many	NA	TRBJ1-1	TRBV14
CASSRDPDTEAFF	TGCGCCAGCAGCCGGGACCCCGACACTGAAGCTTTCTTT	many	NA	TRBJ1-1	TRBV5-1
CASNRVETQYF	TGTGCCAGCAACAGAGTGGAGACCCAGTACTTC	many	NA	TRBJ2-5	TRBV2
CASSGTPGNTIYF	TGTGCCAGCAGTGGCACCCCTGGAAACACCATATATTTT	many	NA	TRBJ1-3	TRBV6-1
CASSPFSLRGSGKYEQYF	TGCGCCAGCAGCCCCTTTTCCCTTCGGGGTAGCGGGAAGTACGAGCAGTACTTC	few	TRBD2	TRBJ2-7	TRBV4-1
CASSSRERDLRRAFF	TGTGCCAGCAGCTCCCGAGAGAGGGACTTGAGGCGAGCTTTCTTT	many	NA	TRBJ1-1	TRBV5-6
CASSQTGENNEQFF	TGTGCCAGCAGCCAGACAGGGGAGAACAATGAGCAGTTCTTC	many	TRBD1	TRBJ2-1	TRBV28
CASSLGSLNEKLFF	TGTGCCAGCAGCTTGGGATCGCTGAATGAGAAACTGTTTTTT	NA	NA	TRBJ1-4	TRBV7-9
CASSELVYEQYF	TGTGCCAGCAGCGAACTAGTTTACGAGCAGTACTTC	many	NA	TRBJ2-7	TRBV2
CATSDPTGLMETQYF	TGTGCCACCAGTGATCCGACAGGGTTGATGGAGACCCAGTACTTC	many	TRBD1	TRBJ2-5	TRBV24-1
CASSASLGQGAGEQYF	TGTGCCAGCAGTGCTTCTCTGGGACAGGGGGCAGGCGAGCAGTACTTC	many	TRBD1	TRBJ2-7	TRBV6-1
CASRLAGDYLGTGELFF	TGTGCCAGTCGACTAGCGGGAGACTATCTGGGCACCGGGGAGCTGTTTTTT	many	TRBD2	TRBJ2-2	TRBV5-5
CASSELDTQYF	TGTGCCAGCAGTGAACTCGATACGCAGTATTTT	many	NA	TRBJ2-3	TRBV25-1
CATSRDQEGWETQYF	TGTGCCACCAGCAGAGATCAAGAGGGTTGGGAGACCCAGTACTTC	many	NA	TRBJ2-5	TRBV15
CASSADSPNYGYTF	TGTGCCAGCAGTGCTGACAGTCCTAACTATGGCTACACCTTC	many	NA	TRBJ1-2	TRBV28
CASSARAAFQPQHF	TGTGCCAGCAGTGCCCGGGCCGCCTTTCAGCCCCAGCATTTT	few	NA	TRBJ1-5	TRBV28
CASSPRLAGVSAGTGELFF	TGTGCCAGCAGCCCCCGACTAGCGGGAGTCTCCGCGGGCACCGGGGAGCTGTTTTTT	many	TRBD2	TRBJ2-2	TRBV7-9
CASRPQTVTGELFF	TGTGCCAGCAGGCCCCAAACGGTTACCGGGGAGCTGTTTTTT	many	NA	TRBJ2-2	TRBV28
CASSPRASGRLTFSYEQYF	TGTGCCAGCAGTCCCCGGGCTAGCGGGAGGTTGACTTTCTCCTACGAGCAGTACTTC	few	TRBD2	TRBJ2-7	TRBV5-5
CASRTGGPYNEQFF	TGCGCCAGCAGGACAGGGGGACCCTACAATGAGCAGTTCTTC	many	TRBD1	TRBJ2-1	TRBV10-2
CASRQGALVEKLFF	TGTGCCAGTCGACAGGGCGCTTTGGTGGAAAAACTGTTTTTT	few	TRBD1	TRBJ1-4	TRBV19
CASSLGLAPQSSYNEQFF	TGTGCCAGCAGCTTGGGACTAGCGCCTCAAAGCTCCTACAATGAGCAGTTCTTC	NA	TRBD2	TRBJ2-1	TRBV11-2
CASSLPAGDSGNTIYF	TGTGCCAGCAGCCTCCCGGCAGGTGACTCTGGAAACACCATATATTTT	many	NA	TRBJ1-3	TRBV11-3